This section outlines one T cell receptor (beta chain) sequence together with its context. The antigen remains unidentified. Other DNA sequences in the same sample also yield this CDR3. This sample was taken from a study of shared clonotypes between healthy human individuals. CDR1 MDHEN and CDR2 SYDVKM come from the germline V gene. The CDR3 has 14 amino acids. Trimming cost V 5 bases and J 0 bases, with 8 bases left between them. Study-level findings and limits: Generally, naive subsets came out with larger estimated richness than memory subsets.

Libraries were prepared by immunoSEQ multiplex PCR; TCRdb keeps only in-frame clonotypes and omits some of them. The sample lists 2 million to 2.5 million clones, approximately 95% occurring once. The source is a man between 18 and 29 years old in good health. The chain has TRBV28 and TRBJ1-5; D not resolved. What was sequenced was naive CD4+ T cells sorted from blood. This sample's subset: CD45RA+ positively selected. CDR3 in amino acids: CASSPGNSNQPQHF. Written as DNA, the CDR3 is TGTGCCAGCAGTCCCGGTAATAGCAATCAGCCCCAGCATTTT.